The rows below give T cell receptor beta chains drawn from one sample of a study of blood T cell repertoires in COVID-19. Some clones are missing from TCRdb's copy, which holds only in-frame ones; the method was immunoSEQ multiplex PCR. The sample has more than 200,000 clones, approximately 83% seen once. The sample consisted of peripheral blood. These TCRs come from a man between 45 and 60 years old with active or convalescent COVID-19. CDR3s include the opening cysteine and the closing phenylalanine or tryptophan. The D gene is left open where the match is weak. Expanded clones get a size class; other rows say once, few or many, or leave the size out.

D: TRBD2
J: TRBJ2-3
V: TRBV19
size: .
CDR3: CASSRTSGGPSTDTQYF
DNA: TGTGCCAGTAGTCGGACTAGCGGGGGGCCTAGCACAGATACGCAGTATTTT

D: TRBD2
J: TRBJ2-1
V: TRBV6-1
size: .
CDR3: CASSARGLAGVSSYNEQFF
DNA: TGTGCCAGCAGTGCCCGGGGACTAGCGGGCGTCAGCTCCTACAATGAGCAGTTCTTC

D: .
J: TRBJ2-7
V: TRBV7-2
size: .
CDR3: CASSADMGSGQYF
DNA: TGTGCCAGCAGCGCCGACATGGGTTCAGGACAGTACTTC

D: .
J: TRBJ1-4
V: TRBV2
size: .
CDR3: CASSGWGGNEKLFF
DNA: TGTGCCAGCAGTGGTTGGGGGGGTAATGAAAAACTGTTTTTT

D: TRBD2
J: TRBJ2-1
V: TRBV20-1
size: few
CDR3: CSASPAGQIEQFF
DNA: TGCAGTGCTAGTCCAGCGGGGCAGATTGAGCAGTTCTTC

D: .
J: TRBJ1-4
V: TRBV5-4
size: .
CDR3: CASSSTTTREKLFF
DNA: TGTGCCAGCAGCTCTACTACAACCCGTGAAAAACTGTTTTTT

D: .
J: TRBJ1-2
V: TRBV7-9
size: .
CDR3: CASSFSRRRYYGYTF
DNA: TGTGCCAGCAGCTTTTCCCGCAGGCGATACTATGGCTACACCTTC

D: .
J: TRBJ1-1
V: TRBV5-1
size: .
CDR3: CASSLGSAAPRGEAFF
DNA: TGCGCCAGCAGCTTGGGTAGCGCAGCCCCCCGGGGGGAAGCTTTCTTT

D: .
J: TRBJ2-1
V: TRBV5-4
size: .
CDR3: CASSLEGGSYNEQFF
DNA: TGTGCCAGCAGCTTGGAAGGGGGTTCCTACAATGAGCAGTTCTTC

D: .
J: TRBJ2-1
V: TRBV28
size: few
CDR3: CASVSSYNEQFF
DNA: TGTGCCAGTGTGAGCTCCTACAATGAGCAGTTCTTC

D: .
J: TRBJ2-3
V: TRBV27
size: once
CDR3: CASSTRSSDTQYF
DNA: TGTGCCAGCAGTACGCGTAGTTCAGATACGCAGTATTTT

D: .
J: TRBJ2-7
V: TRBV5-1
size: .
CDR3: CASSLARQYEQYF
DNA: TGCGCCAGCAGCTTGGCCAGGCAATACGAGCAGTACTTC

D: .
J: TRBJ1-1
V: TRBV7-2
size: once
CDR3: CASSLAGGWATEAFF
DNA: TGTGCCAGCAGCTTAGCGGGGGGATGGGCCACTGAAGCTTTCTTT

D: .
J: TRBJ1-6
V: TRBV4-1
size: .
CDR3: CASSQSRANSPLHF
DNA: TGCGCCAGCAGCCAGTCGAGAGCTAATTCACCCCTCCACTTT

D: TRBD2
J: TRBJ2-4
V: TRBV7-6
size: .
CDR3: CASSPKGAGGQNIQYF
DNA: TGTGCCAGCAGCCCTAAGGGAGCGGGGGGGCAAAACATTCAGTACTTC

D: .
J: TRBJ1-1
V: TRBV18
size: .
CDR3: CASSPLHREVATEAFF
DNA: TGTGCCAGCTCACCGCTTCACAGGGAAGTCGCCACTGAAGCTTTCTTT

D: .
J: TRBJ1-6
V: TRBV3-1/TRBV3-2
size: .
CDR3: CASSQQAVNSPLHF
DNA: TGTGCCAGCAGCCAACAGGCCGTCAATTCACCCCTCCACTTT

D: .
J: TRBJ2-2
V: TRBV27
size: .
CDR3: CASSFLSGSTGELFF
DNA: TGTGCCAGCAGTTTTCTGTCAGGGTCTACCGGGGAGCTGTTTTTT

D: .
J: TRBJ1-1
V: TRBV5-8
size: .
CDR3: CASSARAGAFF
DNA: TGTGCCAGCAGTGCGAGGGCTGGGGCTTTCTTT

D: .
J: TRBJ1-5
V: TRBV30
size: .
CDR3: CAWSVGHNQPQHF
DNA: TGTGCCTGGAGTGTAGGACATAATCAGCCCCAGCATTTT

D: .
J: TRBJ2-3
V: TRBV5-1
size: .
CDR3: CASSISTDTQYF
DNA: TGCGCCAGCAGCATAAGCACAGATACGCAGTATTTT

D: .
J: TRBJ2-1
V: TRBV14
size: .
CDR3: CASSQAGEQFF
DNA: TGTGCCAGCAGCCAAGCAGGTGAGCAGTTCTTC